The 5 T cell receptor beta chains presented below share a single source sample, sequenced in a study of blood T cells in healthy people across ages. Alongside a J-beta primer mix, a sample-barcoded 5' primer served in a second PCR lasting about 7 to 11 cycles. MiXCR was run by TCRdb on the 5' RACE reads, yielding one entry per CDR3 protein. This table has almost 800,000 distinct CDR3 sequences, nearly 60% appearing once. Sequencing input: blood. These receptors originate from a man younger than 45 in good health.

This clonotype showed up many times. The J gene is TRBJ2-7, the V gene TRBV7-2; D remains ambiguous. This CDR3 is built from 12 residues. The germline V gene encodes CDR1 SGHTA and CDR2 FQGNSA. Trimming shortened V by 6 bases and J by 2 bases, and 8 bases separated the two germline ends. The DNA for the CDR3 is TGTGCCAGCAGTCCTACAACCTACGAGCAGTACTTC. Translated: CASSPTTYEQYF.

The CDR3 DNA is TGTGCCAGCAGTTTATCGCCGACAGGGCGGCAGCCCCAGCATTTT. Amino acid sequence: CASSLSPTGRQPQHF. The chain is built from TRBV27 and TRBJ1-5, with 7 bases aligning to TRBD1. Germline V gene data show CDR1 as MNHEY and CDR2 as SMNVEV (reference sequence). Unmatched junction bases numbered 6, after V lost 0 bases and J lost 7 bases. The length of the CDR3 is 15 residues.

This clonotype was counted between two and nine times. The chain carries TRBV20-1 and TRBJ2-1, with TRBD2 matching 11 bases. The CDR3 covers 17 residues. Unmatched junction bases numbered 7, after V lost 1 base and J lost 2 bases. Germline V gene data show CDR1 as DFQATT and CDR2 as SNEGSKA (reference sequence). The chain's CDR3 is CSARGTYSGGAYNEQFF. The CDR3 DNA reads TGCAGTGCTAGAGGAACCTATAGCGGGGGGGCCTACAATGAGCAGTTCTTC.

This sequence joins TRBV30 and TRBJ2-1, with 8 bases lining up with TRBD2. Per germline, CDR1 GTSNPN and CDR2 SVGIG (reference sequence). Unmatched junction bases numbered 7, after V lost 1 base and J lost 8 bases. The CDR3 consists of 14 residues. CDR3 DNA sequence: TGTGCCTGGAGTGACGGGCGGGAGGTCCATGAGCAGTTCTTC. It codes for CAWSDGREVHEQFF.

This clonotype has more than one count but fewer than ten. DNA for the CDR3: TGCAGTGCTGATGGACTAGCCGGTGAGCAGTTCTTC. The encoded protein is CSADGLAGEQFF. This chain joins TRBV20-1 and TRBJ2-1; 8 bases are a match to TRBD2. The germline V gene has CDR1 DFQATT and CDR2 SNEGSKA (reference sequence). V dropped 5 bases and J dropped 9; count of bases not matched to a gene: 6. This CDR3 has 12 amino acids.